This T cell receptor (beta chain) was obtained from a study of T cells in localized non-small cell lung cancer. The study's findings and limits: The greatest T cell clonality was found in uninvolved adjacent lung (higher than in tumor). The study detected a median approximately 50 of the top 100 tumor clones in adjacent lung.

This table comes from immunoSEQ multiplex PCR, and its TCRdb copy is limited to in-frame clones, with some not included. Here the sample spans 50,000 to 70,000 clones, more than 80% being singletons. Per the germline V gene, CDR1 is SGHRS and CDR2 is YFSETQ. The CDR3 is 17 residues long. V shed 0 bases and J 3 bases; nucleotides not matched to a gene: 6. This clone was counted between two and nine times. What it recognizes is unknown. The specimen comprised PBMCs, sampled before any cancer treatment. The chain joins TRBV5-1 to TRBJ2-3, with 11 bases aligning to TRBD2. The receptor comes from a man aged 35 to 69 with stage II lung adenocarcinoma. The CDR3 nucleotides read TGCGCCAGCAGCTTGGCCACACTAGCGGGAGTAACAGATACGCAGTATTTT. Encoded protein: CASSLATLAGVTDTQYF.